A single sample gave rise to the 22 T cell receptor beta chains below, sequenced in a study of CXCR3-negative and CXCR3-positive naive CD8 T cells. In preparing the TRB cDNA libraries, 5' RACE with UMI labels was used. TCRdb re-called the 5' RACE reads and catalogs CDR3 proteins one per entry, DNA excluded. The sample has roughly 110,000 distinct CDR3 sequences; the top ten hold around 0.4%. The study's findings and limits: CXCR3-positive naive cells had more hydrophobic TRB CDR3s than CXCR3-negative naive cells.

The antigens these receptors bind are not known. The sequenced sample was naive CXCR3+ CD8+ T cells from blood. Subset: CD45RO-CCR7+CD27+CD95- naive CD8+ T cells expressing CXCR3 (TNR3+). These receptors came from a human donor in good health. Some clones in this sample may be carry-over from other donors' samples.

CDR3: CASSEGQTQETQYF. This chain joins TRBV6-1 and TRBJ2-5; TCRdb names TRBD1, which stays unverified in the absence of DNA. This CDR3 region has 14 residues. Germline V gene lookup returns CDR1 MNHNS and CDR2 SASEGT.

The CDR3: CASSAGQPQHF. The chain combines TRBV19 with TRBJ1-5. This CDR3 is built from 11 residues. Per germline, CDR1 LNHDA and CDR2 SQIVND (reference sequence).

The chain has TRBV5-1 and TRBJ2-2; TCRdb names TRBD2, which stays unverified in the absence of DNA. The germline V gene has CDR1 SGHRS and CDR2 YFSETQ. This CDR3 has 17 residues. The CDR3 loop reads CASSTRLAGDNTGELFF.

This chain links TRBV28 with TRBJ2-5; TCRdb's D call of TRBD1 is untestable without DNA. Per the germline V gene, CDR1 is MDHEN and CDR2 is SYDVKM. The CDR3 length is 15 residues. The CDR3 region is CASSFGGTGQETQYF.

The chain carries TRBV28 and TRBJ1-1; without DNA, the TCRdb call of TRBD1 cannot be checked. The CDR3 consists of 15 residues. Germline V gene sequence: CDR1 MDHEN, CDR2 SYDVKM. The chain's CDR3 is CASSSRTGGNTEAFF.

The chain joins TRBV20-1 to TRBJ2-5. CDR1 is DFQATT and CDR2 is SNEGSKA in the germline V gene (reference sequence). CDR3 size: 13 residues. CDR3 region: CSARDPNQETQYF.

V is TRBV5-5 and J is TRBJ2-7; the TCRdb call, TRBD2, lacks DNA for checking. The CDR3 is made up of 15 amino acids. The germline V gene encodes CDR1 SGHKS and CDR2 YYEKEE (reference sequence). The CDR3 loop is CASSLGLADYYEQYF.

The chain carries TRBV18 and TRBJ2-2; the TCRdb D gene call, TRBD2, has no DNA to confirm it. From germline, CDR1 is KGHSH and CDR2 LQKENI. There are 17 residues in the CDR3. This CDR3 reads CASSVTGLAANTGELFF.

This chain's CDR3 is CASSFTPSAKNIQYF. The gene calls are TRBV7-2 and TRBJ2-4; absent DNA, TCRdb's TRBD2 call cannot be checked. CDR3 length: 15 residues. CDR1 and CDR2 from the germline V gene are SGHTA and FQGNSA.

This chain uses TRBV6-6 with TRBJ1-5; there is no DNA to check the TCRdb D call of TRBD1. Germline CDR1 reads MNHNY; CDR2 reads SVGAGI (reference sequence). This CDR3 is built from 13 residues. This CDR3 reads CASSQGALQPQHF.

The chain has TRBV7-9 and TRBJ2-1. The germline CDR1 and CDR2 sequences are SEHNR and FQNEAQ (reference sequence). CDR3 length equals 12 residues. The CDR3 protein is CASSPSVNEQFF. Filled out from reference TRBV7-9 and TRBJ2-1, the complete variable domain reads DTGVSQNPRHKITKRGQNVTFRCDPISEHNRLYWYRQTLGQGPEFLTYFQNEAQLEKSRLLSDRFSAERPKGSFSTLEIQRTEQGDSAMYLCASSPSVNEQFFGPGTRLTVL.

The chain links TRBV12-3 or TRBV12-4 to TRBJ1-2. The CDR3 covers 15 residues. This CDR3 is CASSYLISSGYGYTF.

The rearrangement links TRBV12-3 or TRBV12-4 to TRBJ2-7; TCRdb's D call of TRBD1 is untestable without DNA. This CDR3 has 15 amino acids. CDR3 loop: CASSSGQGAPYEQYF.

This rearrangement joins TRBV29-1 to TRBJ2-1; TCRdb returns TRBD1, unconfirmable since there is no DNA. Germline V gives CDR1 SQVTM, CDR2 ANQGSEA. The CDR3 is made up of 13 amino acids. The CDR3 loop is CSVHGRRGDEQFF.

The genes are TRBV4-3 and TRBJ1-2; the D call from TCRdb, TRBD1, cannot be confirmed without DNA. The CDR3 loop spans 18 amino acids. Germline assignment: CDR1 LGHNA and CDR2 YSLEER. CDR3 residues: CASSPLTGTGKPGYGYTF.

The chain uses TRBV6-5 and TRBJ2-7; TCRdb indicates TRBD1, and absent DNA this call remains unverified. CDR3 length equals 14 residues. Germline V lookup: CDR1 MNHEY, CDR2 SVGAGI. CDR3 residues: CASSAWGGLHEQYF.

The chain employs TRBV7-2 and TRBJ2-5; lacking DNA, the TRBD1 call made by TCRdb goes unchecked. The length of the CDR3 is 14 residues. Germline assignment: CDR1 SGHTA and CDR2 FQGNSA. The CDR3 sequence: CASRPGGREETQYF.

This chain joins TRBV11-2 and TRBJ2-7; as DNA is missing, the TRBD1 call by TCRdb cannot be tested. The CDR3 spans 16 residues. The germline gives CDR1 SGHAT, CDR2 FQNNGV. The CDR3 is CASSPTGQGAGYEQYF. The full variable domain, its missing parts supplied by reference TRBV11-2 and TRBJ2-7, is EAGVAQSPRYKIIEKRQSVAFWCNPISGHATLYWYQQILGQGPKLLIQFQNNGVVDDSQLPKDRFSAERLKGVDSTLKIQPAKLEDSAVYLCASSPTGQGAGYEQYFGPGTRLTVT.

This chain joins TRBV25-1 and TRBJ1-2; TCRdb indicates TRBD1, and absent DNA this call remains unverified. This CDR3 spans 14 amino acids. Germline values: CDR1 MGHDK, CDR2 SYGVNS. The CDR3 reads CASSWGQTNYGYTF.

CDR3 in amino acids: CASSPPDPFNRLEAFF. This rearrangement joins TRBV18 to TRBJ1-1; checking the TCRdb D call of TRBD1 is not possible without DNA. Germline V CDR1 and CDR2: KGHSH, LQKENI. The length of the CDR3 is 16 residues.

V is TRBV23-1 and J is TRBJ2-5. TRBV23-1 is sorted into the ORF group, with uncertain function. The CDR3 runs 14 residues. Here the CDR3 reads CASSQKTSEETQYF.

This chain links TRBV20-1 with TRBJ2-7; the D call of TRBD1 rests on TCRdb alone, since no DNA is present to check it. Germline V gene data show CDR1 as DFQATT and CDR2 as SNEGSKA (reference sequence). The CDR3 runs 13 residues. This CDR3 is CSARENVPYEQYF.